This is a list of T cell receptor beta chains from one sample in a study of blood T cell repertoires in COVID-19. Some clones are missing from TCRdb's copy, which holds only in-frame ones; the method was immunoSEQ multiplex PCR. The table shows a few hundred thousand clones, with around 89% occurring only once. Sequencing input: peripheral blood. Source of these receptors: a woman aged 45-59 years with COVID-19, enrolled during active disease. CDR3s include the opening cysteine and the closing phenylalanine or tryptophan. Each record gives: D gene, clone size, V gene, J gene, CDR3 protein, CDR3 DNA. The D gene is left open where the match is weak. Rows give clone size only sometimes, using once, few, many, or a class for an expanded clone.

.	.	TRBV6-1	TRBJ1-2	CASSEVAGGYGYTF	TGTGCCAGCAGTGAAGTCGCAGGAGGATATGGCTACACCTTC
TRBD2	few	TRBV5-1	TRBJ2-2	CASTAGGPRTGELFF	TGCGCCAGCACAGCGGGAGGGCCTCGTACCGGGGAGCTGTTTTTT
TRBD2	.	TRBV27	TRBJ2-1	CASSLAGVGNEQFF	TGTGCCAGCAGTTTAGCGGGAGTGGGCAATGAGCAGTTCTTC
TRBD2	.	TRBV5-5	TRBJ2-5	CASSLEPKAGGLLGETQYF	TGTGCCAGCAGCTTGGAGCCCAAGGCGGGAGGACTTCTTGGGGAGACCCAGTACTTC
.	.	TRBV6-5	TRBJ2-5	CASSPAGGYQETQYF	TGTGCCAGCAGTCCGGCAGGAGGGTACCAAGAGACCCAGTACTTC
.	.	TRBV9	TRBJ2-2	CASSVGTTGTGELFF	TGTGCCAGCAGCGTAGGGACAACCGGCACCGGGGAGCTGTTTTTT
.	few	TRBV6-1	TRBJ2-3	CASSDPGLYTDTQYF	TGTGCCAGCAGTGACCCGGGACTTTACACAGATACGCAGTATTTT
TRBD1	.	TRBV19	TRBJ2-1	CAAVTGNNEQFF	TGTGCCGCAGTGACAGGGAACAATGAGCAGTTCTTC
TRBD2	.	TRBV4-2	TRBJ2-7	CASSQEYSGKGSYEQYF	TGTGCCAGCAGCCAAGAATATAGCGGGAAGGGTTCCTACGAGCAGTACTTC
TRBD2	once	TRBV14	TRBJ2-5	CASSHLAGGQETQYF	TGTGCCAGCAGCCATCTAGCGGGGGGACAAGAGACCCAGTACTTC
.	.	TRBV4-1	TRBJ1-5	CASSQDGTGFDQPQHF	TGCGCCAGCAGCCAAGATGGAACAGGGTTTGATCAGCCCCAGCATTTT
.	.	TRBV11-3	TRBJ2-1	CASSLAGAPYNEQFF	TGTGCCAGCAGCTTAGCAGGGGCACCCTACAATGAGCAGTTCTTC
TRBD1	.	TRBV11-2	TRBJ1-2	CASSILQGASRGYTF	TGTGCCAGCAGCATTTTACAGGGGGCGTCAAGAGGCTACACCTTC
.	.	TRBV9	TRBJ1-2	CASSVAGRWGDGYTF	TGTGCCAGCAGCGTAGCTGGCAGGTGGGGCGATGGCTACACCTTC
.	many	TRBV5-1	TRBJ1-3	CASSLGGNSGNTIYF	TGCGCCAGCAGCTTGGGAGGGAACTCTGGAAACACCATATATTTT
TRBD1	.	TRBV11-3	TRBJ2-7	CASSLQGEHYEQYF	TGTGCCAGCAGCTTACAGGGGGAACATTACGAGCAGTACTTC
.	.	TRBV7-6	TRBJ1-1	CASTTSGESTEAFF	TGTGCCAGCACCACTTCAGGGGAGAGCACTGAAGCTTTCTTT
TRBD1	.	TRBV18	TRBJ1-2	CASSPETGHGYTF	TGTGCCAGCTCACCCGAGACAGGGCATGGCTACACCTTC
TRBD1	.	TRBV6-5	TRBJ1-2	CASSTGGQGFYGYTF	TGTGCCAGCAGTACAGGGGGACAGGGGTTCTATGGCTACACCTTC
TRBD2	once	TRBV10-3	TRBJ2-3	CAIRPLKAGASDTQYF	TGTGCCATCAGGCCCCTCAAGGCGGGAGCCTCAGATACGCAGTATTTT
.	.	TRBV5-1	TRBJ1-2	CASSLDEAPPPPTF	TGCGCCAGCAGCTTGGATGAGGCGCCCCCACCTCCCACCTTC
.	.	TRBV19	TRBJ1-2	CASSITGTSNYGYTF	TGTGCCAGTAGTATCACGGGAACCTCTAACTATGGCTACACCTTC
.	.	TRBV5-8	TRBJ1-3	CASSLGQASTSGNTIYF	TGTGCCAGCAGCTTGGGACAGGCCTCTACTTCTGGAAACACCATATATTTT
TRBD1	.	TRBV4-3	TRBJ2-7	CASSLGQGRYEQYF	TGCGCCAGCAGCCTCGGACAGGGGAGGTACGAGCAGTACTTC
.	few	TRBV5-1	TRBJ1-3	CASSWWGLKLGNTIYF	TGCGCCAGCAGCTGGTGGGGGCTCAAACTTGGAAACACCATATATTTT
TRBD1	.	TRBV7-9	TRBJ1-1	CASSTSGTAELGAFF	TGTGCCAGCAGCACCTCCGGGACAGCTGAACTGGGAGCTTTCTTT
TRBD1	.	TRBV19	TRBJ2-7	CASSIEGSGTGILNEQYF	TGTGCCAGTAGTATAGAAGGGTCGGGGACAGGGATCTTGAACGAGCAGTACTTC
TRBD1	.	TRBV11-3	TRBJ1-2	CASSSLRQGFYGYTF	TGTGCCAGCAGCTCTCTTCGACAGGGCTTTTATGGCTACACCTTC
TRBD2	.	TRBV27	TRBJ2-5	CASRLAGGPLQETQYF	TGTGCCAGTAGACTAGCGGGTGGGCCGTTACAAGAGACCCAGTACTTC
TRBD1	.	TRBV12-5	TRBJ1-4	CASGSNRGLWSNEKLFF	TGTGCTAGTGGTTCGAACAGGGGGCTCTGGTCTAATGAAAAACTGTTTTTT
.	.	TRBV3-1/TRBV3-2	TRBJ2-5	CASSHPRETQYF	TGTGCCAGCAGCCACCCCAGGGAGACCCAGTACTTC
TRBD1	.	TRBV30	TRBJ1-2	CAWRTGGYGYTF	TGTGCCTGGAGGACAGGGGGCTATGGCTACACCTTC
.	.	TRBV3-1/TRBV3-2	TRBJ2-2	CASSLAPYRVSTGELFF	TGTGCCAGCAGCCTCGCACCTTACAGGGTATCTACCGGGGAGCTGTTTTTT
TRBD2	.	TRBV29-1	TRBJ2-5	CSVSGTSGRALETQYF	TGCAGCGTTTCCGGGACTAGCGGGAGGGCCTTAGAGACCCAGTACTTC
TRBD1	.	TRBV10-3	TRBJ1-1	CAISDRAGTEAFF	TGTGCCATCAGCGACAGGGCGGGGACTGAAGCTTTCTTT
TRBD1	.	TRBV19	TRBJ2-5	CASSPGTGFRETQYF	TGTGCCAGTAGCCCCGGGACAGGTTTTCGGGAGACCCAGTACTTC
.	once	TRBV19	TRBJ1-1	CASSATGAEAFF	TGTGCCAGTAGTGCGACAGGAGCCGAAGCTTTCTTT
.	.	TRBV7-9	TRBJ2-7	CASSLEDSYEQYF	TGTGCCAGCAGCTTAGAGGACAGCTACGAGCAGTACTTC
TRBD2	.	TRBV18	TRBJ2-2	CASSPTGTSGKITGELFF	TGTGCCAGCTCACCAACAGGGACTAGCGGGAAGATCACCGGGGAGCTGTTTTTT
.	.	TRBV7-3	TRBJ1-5	CASSVNGPWDQPQHF	TGTGCCAGCAGCGTCAATGGGCCCTGGGATCAGCCCCAGCATTTT
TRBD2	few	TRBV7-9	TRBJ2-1	CASRSTGASGRNEQFF	TGTGCCAGCAGAAGCACGGGGGCTAGCGGGAGAAATGAGCAGTTCTTC
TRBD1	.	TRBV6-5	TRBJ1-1	CASSPGGAHTEAFF	TGTGCCAGCAGTCCAGGGGGCGCCCACACTGAAGCTTTCTTT
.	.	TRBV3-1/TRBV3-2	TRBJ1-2	CASSQDRFRVGGYTF	TGTGCCAGCAGCCAAGATAGGTTCAGGGTGGGTGGCTACACCTTC
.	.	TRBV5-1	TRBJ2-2	CASSLELARAGELFF	TGCGCCAGCAGCTTGGAGCTAGCTCGGGCCGGGGAGCTGTTTTTT
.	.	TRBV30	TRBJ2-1	CAWSPRELEQFF	TGTGCCTGGAGTCCTCGCGAACTTGAGCAGTTCTTC
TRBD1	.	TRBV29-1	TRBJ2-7	CSVDTGQGPYEQYF	TGCAGCGTCGACACCGGACAGGGGCCCTACGAGCAGTACTTC
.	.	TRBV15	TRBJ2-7	CATSSRRTDYEQYF	TGTGCCACCAGCAGCCGCCGGACAGACTACGAGCAGTACTTC
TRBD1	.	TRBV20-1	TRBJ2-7	CSGQGISEQYF	TGCAGTGGACAGGGAATCAGCGAGCAGTACTTC
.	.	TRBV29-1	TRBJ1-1	CSVRKPGFPEAFF	TGCAGCGTACGTAAACCGGGGTTCCCTGAAGCTTTCTTT